The 10 T cell receptor beta chains given below trace back to one sample, sequenced in a study of T cells in Graves' hyperthyroidism and ophthalmopathy. TCR beta CDR3 regions were amplified from RNA transcripts. HTBI primers were the set used in a first-round RT-PCR of the TCR CDR3. TCRdb fed the multiplex PCR reads into MiXCR, producing one record per CDR3 protein. This table holds about 620,000 distinct CDR3 sequences, about 16% found once. The sequenced sample was blood. Source of these receptors: a woman in her twenties or thirties with Graves' hyperthyroidism.

This clonotype has a handful of counts. The genes are TRBV4-3 and TRBJ1-1; no clear D. Deletions cut 1 base from V and 3 bases from J, with 6 bases between. Germline CDR1 is LGHNA and CDR2 is YSLEER. The CDR3 totals 13 residues. The CDR3 sequence is CASSQGRHTEAFF. As DNA, the CDR3 is TGCGCCAGCAGCCAAGGACGGCACACTGAAGCTTTCTTT.

CDR3 sequence: CASSLGLALVNEQFF. In DNA form, the CDR3 reads TGCGCCAGCAGCTTGGGGTTAGCGCTGGTCAATGAGCAGTTCTTC. The chain has TRBV5-1 and TRBJ2-1; D may be TRBD2 (5 bases). The CDR3 is 15 amino acids. With 0 bases removed from V and 6 bases from J, the gap between germline ends came to 13 bases. Germline CDR1 and CDR2: SGHRS and YFSETQ.

This clonotype has a count of ten or more. The chain carries TRBV11-2 and TRBJ1-3; TRBD1 matches 9 bases. Germline loops: CDR1 SGHAT, CDR2 FQNNGV. The CDR3 extends over 16 amino acids. V shed 5 bases, J shed 2 bases, and the junction held 7 bases outside the gene matches. CDR3 region: CASSPQGQGPGNTIYF. CDR3 nucleotide sequence: TGTGCCAGCAGCCCACAAGGACAGGGGCCTGGAAACACCATATATTTT. Drawing the rest from reference TRBV11-2 and TRBJ1-3, the complete variable domain is EAGVAQSPRYKIIEKRQSVAFWCNPISGHATLYWYQQILGQGPKLLIQFQNNGVVDDSQLPKDRFSAERLKGVDSTLKIQPAKLEDSAVYLCASSPQGQGPGNTIYFGEGSWLTVV.

As concerns this clonotype: A junction boundary mismatches the germline segment, possibly from a read error. This sequence joins TRBV6-1 and TRBJ2-5; TRBD2 matches at 9 bases. Looked up from germline, CDR1 is MNHNS and CDR2 is SASEGT. The CDR3 contains 14 residues. CDR3 protein: CDSSLAGEPETQYF. The CDR3 bases are TGTGACAGCAGTTTAGCGGGAGAGCCGGAGACCCAGTACTTC.

The V gene is TRBV11-3, the J gene TRBJ1-2, with D maybe TRBD1 (5 bases). Trimming shortened V by 6 bases and J by 8 bases, and 16 bases separated the two germline ends. The CDR3 is made up of 13 amino acids. Germline values: CDR1 SGHNT, CDR2 YENEEA. In DNA, the CDR3 is TGTGCCAGCAGTACAGGACGGCGCGGGGGCTACACCTTC. Amino acids: CASSTGRRGGYTF.

This clonotype occurred many times. The V call is TRBV10-3, the J call TRBJ2-1; D is ambiguous. Germline V gives CDR1 ENHRY, CDR2 SYGVKD. The CDR3 sequence is 15 residues long. V gave up 0 bases and J gave up 6 bases, with 12 bases separating them. The CDR3 protein is CAISESVGSLNEQFF. DNA of the CDR3: TGTGCCATCAGTGAGTCGGTCGGCAGCCTCAATGAGCAGTTCTTC.

This sequence joins TRBV20-1 and TRBJ2-7; possible D gene TRBD1, 6 bases. The V gene lost 5 bases and the J gene lost 0 bases, with 17 bases spanning the gap. CDR1 DFQATT and CDR2 SNEGSKA come from the germline V gene (reference sequence). The CDR3 covers 15 residues. The CDR3, as DNA: TGCAGTGCTTCCTGGTTAGGGGGAAACTCCTACGAGCAGTACTTC. Translated: CSASWLGGNSYEQYF.

This clonotype appeared many times. The gene calls are TRBV11-3 and TRBJ2-2; D gene ambiguous. This CDR3 has 21 residues. CDR1 and CDR2 (germline): SGHNT, YENEEA. The V end was cut by 0 bases, the J end by 7 bases, with 30 bases between. This CDR3 reads CASSLDPNSEHARGFHGELFF. The CDR3 coding sequence is TGTGCCAGCAGCTTAGACCCCAATTCGGAACATGCCCGTGGCTTTCACGGGGAGCTGTTTTTT.

The CDR3 region is CASSWEGLAAGELFF. The CDR3 coding sequence is TGTGCCAGCAGCTGGGAAGGGCTCGCGGCCGGGGAGCTGTTTTTT. The J gene is TRBJ2-2, the V gene TRBV7-8; no clear D. Germline V gene data show CDR1 as SGHVS and CDR2 as FQNEAQ. This CDR3 spans 15 amino acids. V lost 4 bases, J lost 6 bases, and 15 bases lay in between.

This clonotype has a handful of counts. CDR3 in DNA: TGTGCCAGCAGCTTAGCCCCCGTGTATGAGCAGTTCTTC. This gives the protein CASSLAPVYEQFF. The V gene is TRBV11-2, the J gene TRBJ2-1, with D hard to call. Germline V CDR1 and CDR2: SGHAT, FQNNGV. This CDR3 has 13 amino acids. V lost 1 base, J lost 8 bases, and 9 bases lay in between.